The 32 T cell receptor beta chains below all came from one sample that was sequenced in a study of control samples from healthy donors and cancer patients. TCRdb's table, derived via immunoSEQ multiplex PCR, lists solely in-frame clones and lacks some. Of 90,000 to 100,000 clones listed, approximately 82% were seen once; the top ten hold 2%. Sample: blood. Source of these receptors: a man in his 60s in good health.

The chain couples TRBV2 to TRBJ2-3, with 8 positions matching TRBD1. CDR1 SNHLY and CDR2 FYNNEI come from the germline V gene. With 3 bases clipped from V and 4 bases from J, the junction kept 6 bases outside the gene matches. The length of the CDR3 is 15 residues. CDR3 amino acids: CASSEGRGLSDTQYF. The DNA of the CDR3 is TGTGCCAGCAGTGAGGGCAGGGGGCTGTCAGATACGCAGTATTTT.

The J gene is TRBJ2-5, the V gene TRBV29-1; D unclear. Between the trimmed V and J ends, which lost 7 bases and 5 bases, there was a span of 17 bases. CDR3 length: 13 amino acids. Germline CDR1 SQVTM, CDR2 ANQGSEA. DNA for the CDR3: TGCAGCGGCGCAGGCCGGGCACGGGAGACCCAGTACTTC. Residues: CSGAGRARETQYF.

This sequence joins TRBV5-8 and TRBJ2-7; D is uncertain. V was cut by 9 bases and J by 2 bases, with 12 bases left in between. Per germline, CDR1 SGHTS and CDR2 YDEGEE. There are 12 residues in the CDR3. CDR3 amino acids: CATLIGPYEQYF. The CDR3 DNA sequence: TGTGCCACGCTGATAGGGCCCTACGAGCAGTACTTC.

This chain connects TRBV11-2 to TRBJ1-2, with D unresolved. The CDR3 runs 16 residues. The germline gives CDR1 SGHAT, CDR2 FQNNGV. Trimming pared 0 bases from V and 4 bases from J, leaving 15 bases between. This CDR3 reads CASSLEMAGTSYGYTF. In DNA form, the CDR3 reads TGTGCCAGCAGCTTAGAAATGGCGGGCACAAGCTATGGCTACACCTTC.

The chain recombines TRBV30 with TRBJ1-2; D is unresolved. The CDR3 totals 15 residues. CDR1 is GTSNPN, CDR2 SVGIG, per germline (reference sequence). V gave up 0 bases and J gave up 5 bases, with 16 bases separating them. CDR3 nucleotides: TGTGCCTGGAGTGTACCGTCCCGACGACTTTATGGCTACACCTTC. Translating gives CAWSVPSRRLYGYTF.

Here the CDR3 DNA reads TGTGCCAGCAGCTTAGATGCTAGCGGGGGGGCAGATACGCAGTATTTT. This encodes CASSLDASGGADTQYF. The rearrangement joins TRBV11-3 to TRBJ2-3; TRBD2 matches 12 bases. J was trimmed by 4 bases and V by 0 bases; bases with no gene match: 2. The CDR3 consists of 16 residues. The germline V gene has CDR1 SGHNT and CDR2 YENEEA.

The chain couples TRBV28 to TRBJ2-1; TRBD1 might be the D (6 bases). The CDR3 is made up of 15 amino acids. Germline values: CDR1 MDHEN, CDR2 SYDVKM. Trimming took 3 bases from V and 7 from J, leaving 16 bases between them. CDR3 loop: CASSLGQTGLNEQFF. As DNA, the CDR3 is TGTGCCAGCAGTTTGGGCCAAACAGGGTTGAATGAGCAGTTCTTC.

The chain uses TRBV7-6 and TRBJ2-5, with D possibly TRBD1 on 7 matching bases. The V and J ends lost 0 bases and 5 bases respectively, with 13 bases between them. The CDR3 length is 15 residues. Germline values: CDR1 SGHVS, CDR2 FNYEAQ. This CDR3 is CASSLATGTRETQYF. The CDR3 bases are TGTGCCAGCAGCTTAGCGACAGGGACTCGGGAGACCCAGTACTTC.

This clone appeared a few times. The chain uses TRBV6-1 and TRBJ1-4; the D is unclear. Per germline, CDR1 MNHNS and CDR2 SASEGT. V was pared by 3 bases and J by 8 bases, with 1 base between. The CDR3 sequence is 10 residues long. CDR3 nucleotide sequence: TGTGCCAGCAGTGAGGAAAAACTGTTTTTT. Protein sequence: CASSEEKLFF.

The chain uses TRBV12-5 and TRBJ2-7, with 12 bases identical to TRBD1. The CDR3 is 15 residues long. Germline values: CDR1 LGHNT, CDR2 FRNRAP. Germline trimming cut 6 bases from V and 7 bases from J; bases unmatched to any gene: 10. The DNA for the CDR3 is TGTGCTAGTGGAGGGCTGGGACAGGGGGCGCGAGAGCAGTACTTC. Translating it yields CASGGLGQGAREQYF.

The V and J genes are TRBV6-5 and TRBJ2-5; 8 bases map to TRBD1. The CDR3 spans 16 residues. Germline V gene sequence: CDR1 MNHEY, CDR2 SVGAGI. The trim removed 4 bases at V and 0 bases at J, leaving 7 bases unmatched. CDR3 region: CASSSVTGDYQETQYF. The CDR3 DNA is TGTGCCAGCAGTTCCGTGACAGGGGATTACCAAGAGACCCAGTACTTC.

The CDR3 spells CASSLIGQFEAFF. In DNA form, the CDR3 reads TGTGCCAGTAGCCTCATAGGACAGTTTGAAGCTTTCTTT. The chain couples TRBV19 to TRBJ1-1; maybe TRBD1 (6 bases). There are 13 residues in the CDR3. The germline CDR1 and CDR2 sequences are LNHDA and SQIVND (reference sequence). The germline V and J ends were trimmed by 6 bases and 7 bases, with 15 bases remaining between them.

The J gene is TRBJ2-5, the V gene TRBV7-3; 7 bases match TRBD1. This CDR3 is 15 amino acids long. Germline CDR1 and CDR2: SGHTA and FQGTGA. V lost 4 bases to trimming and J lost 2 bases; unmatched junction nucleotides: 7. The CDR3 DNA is TGTGCCAGCAGCTCTGCCGGGACAGCTCAAGAGACCCAGTACTTC. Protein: CASSSAGTAQETQYF.

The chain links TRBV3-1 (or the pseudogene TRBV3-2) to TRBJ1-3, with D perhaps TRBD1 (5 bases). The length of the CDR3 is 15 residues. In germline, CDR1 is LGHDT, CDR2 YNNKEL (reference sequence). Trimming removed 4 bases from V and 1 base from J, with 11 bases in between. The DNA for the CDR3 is TGTGCCAGCAGCCCTACAGGACCGTCTGGAAACACCATATATTTT. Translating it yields CASSPTGPSGNTIYF.

The CDR3 nucleotides are TGTGCCGCCTCATCGCCCACCGCGGACAGGGAAGAGACCCAGTACTTC. Translated, it gives CAASSPTADREETQYF. The chain combines TRBV10-3 with TRBJ2-5; TRBD1 matches at 8 bases. The germline V gene encodes CDR1 ENHRY and CDR2 SYGVKD. The CDR3 is made up of 16 amino acids. V lost 11 bases to trimming and J lost 3 bases; unmatched junction nucleotides: 17.

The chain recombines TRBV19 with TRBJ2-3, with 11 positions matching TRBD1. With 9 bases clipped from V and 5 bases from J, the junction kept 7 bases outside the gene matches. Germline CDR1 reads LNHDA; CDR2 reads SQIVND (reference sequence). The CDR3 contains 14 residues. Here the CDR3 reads CASRGGQGGDTQYF. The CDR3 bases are TGTGCCAGCCGGGGGGGACAGGGGGGAGATACGCAGTATTTT.

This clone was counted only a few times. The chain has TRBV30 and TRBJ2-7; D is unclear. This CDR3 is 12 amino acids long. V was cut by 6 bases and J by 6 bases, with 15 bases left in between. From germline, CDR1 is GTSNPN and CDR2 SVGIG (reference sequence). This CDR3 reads CACTQGPVEQYF. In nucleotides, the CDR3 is TGTGCCTGCACCCAAGGCCCGGTCGAGCAGTACTTC.

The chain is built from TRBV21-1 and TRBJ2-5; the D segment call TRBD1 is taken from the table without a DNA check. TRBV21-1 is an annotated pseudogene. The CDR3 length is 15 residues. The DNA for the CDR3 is TGTGCCAGCAGCAAACTTAGACAGGACCGTGGGACCCAGTACTTC. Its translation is CASSKLRQDRGTQYF.

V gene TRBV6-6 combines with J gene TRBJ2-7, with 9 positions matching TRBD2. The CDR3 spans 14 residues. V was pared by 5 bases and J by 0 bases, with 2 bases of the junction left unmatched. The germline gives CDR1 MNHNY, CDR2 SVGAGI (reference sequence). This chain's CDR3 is CASSVAGDSYEQYF. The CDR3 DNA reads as TGTGCCAGCAGTGTAGCGGGGGACTCCTACGAGCAGTACTTC.

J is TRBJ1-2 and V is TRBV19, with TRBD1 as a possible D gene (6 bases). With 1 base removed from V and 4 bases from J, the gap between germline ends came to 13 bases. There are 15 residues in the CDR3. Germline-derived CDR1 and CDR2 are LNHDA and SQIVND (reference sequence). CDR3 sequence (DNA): TGTGCCAGTAGTATAGCCGGGGGCGCTGGCTATGGCTACACCTTC. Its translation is CASSIAGGAGYGYTF.

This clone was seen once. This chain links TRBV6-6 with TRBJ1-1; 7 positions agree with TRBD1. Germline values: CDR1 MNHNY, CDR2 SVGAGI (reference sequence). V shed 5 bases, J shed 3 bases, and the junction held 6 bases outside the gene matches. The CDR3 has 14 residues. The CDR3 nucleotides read TGTGCCAGCAGTCCACTCACAGGGGACACTGAAGCTTTCTTT. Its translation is CASSPLTGDTEAFF.

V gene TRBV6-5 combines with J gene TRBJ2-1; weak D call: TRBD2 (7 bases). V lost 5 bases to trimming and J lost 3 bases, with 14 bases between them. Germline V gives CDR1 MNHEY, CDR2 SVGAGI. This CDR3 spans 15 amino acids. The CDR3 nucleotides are TGTGCCAGCAGTCCAGAGGGGGGGGGCTACAATGAGCAGTTCTTC. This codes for CASSPEGGGYNEQFF.

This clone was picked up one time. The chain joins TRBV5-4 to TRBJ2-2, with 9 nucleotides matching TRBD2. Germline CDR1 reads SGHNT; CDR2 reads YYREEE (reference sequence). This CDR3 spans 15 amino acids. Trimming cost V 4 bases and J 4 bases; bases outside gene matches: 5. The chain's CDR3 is CASSRASGATGELFF. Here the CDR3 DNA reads TGTGCCAGCAGCCGCGCTAGCGGGGCCACCGGGGAGCTGTTTTTT.

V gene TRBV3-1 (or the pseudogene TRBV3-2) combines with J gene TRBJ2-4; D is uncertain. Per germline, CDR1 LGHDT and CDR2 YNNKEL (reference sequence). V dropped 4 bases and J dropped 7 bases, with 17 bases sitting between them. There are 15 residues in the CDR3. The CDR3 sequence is CASSPRNLDGNIQYF. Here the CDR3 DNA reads TGTGCCAGCAGCCCTAGAAATCTGGACGGGAACATTCAGTACTTC.

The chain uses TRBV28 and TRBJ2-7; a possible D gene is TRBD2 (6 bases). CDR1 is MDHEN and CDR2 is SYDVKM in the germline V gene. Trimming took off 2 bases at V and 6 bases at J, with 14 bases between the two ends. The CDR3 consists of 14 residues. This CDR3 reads CASSLPLTSSEQYF. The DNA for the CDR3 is TGTGCCAGCAGTTTACCCCTGACTAGTTCCGAGCAGTACTTC.

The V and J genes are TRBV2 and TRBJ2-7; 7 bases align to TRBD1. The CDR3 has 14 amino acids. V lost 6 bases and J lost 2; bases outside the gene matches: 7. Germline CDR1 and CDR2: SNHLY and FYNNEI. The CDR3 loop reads CASSEGQLTYEQYF. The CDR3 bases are TGTGCCAGCAGCGAGGGACAGTTAACCTACGAGCAGTACTTC.

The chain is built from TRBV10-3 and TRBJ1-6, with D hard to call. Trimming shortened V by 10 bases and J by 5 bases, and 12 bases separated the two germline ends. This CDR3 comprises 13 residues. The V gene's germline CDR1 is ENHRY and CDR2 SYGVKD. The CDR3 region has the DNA TGTGCCACCTGTAGGAAAGATAATTCACCCCTCCACTTT. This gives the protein CATCRKDNSPLHF.

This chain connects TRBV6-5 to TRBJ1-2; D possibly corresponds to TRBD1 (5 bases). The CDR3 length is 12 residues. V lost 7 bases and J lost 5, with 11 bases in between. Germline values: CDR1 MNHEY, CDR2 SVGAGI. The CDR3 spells CASMAGRYGYTF. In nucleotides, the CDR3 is TGTGCCAGCATGGCAGGGAGATATGGCTACACCTTC.

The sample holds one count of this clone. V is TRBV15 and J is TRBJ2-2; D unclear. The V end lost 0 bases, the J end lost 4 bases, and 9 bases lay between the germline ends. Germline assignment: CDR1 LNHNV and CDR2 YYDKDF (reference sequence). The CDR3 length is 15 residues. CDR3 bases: TGTGCCACCAGCAGAGAAATCCCAGGCACCGGGGAGCTGTTTTTT. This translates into CATSREIPGTGELFF.

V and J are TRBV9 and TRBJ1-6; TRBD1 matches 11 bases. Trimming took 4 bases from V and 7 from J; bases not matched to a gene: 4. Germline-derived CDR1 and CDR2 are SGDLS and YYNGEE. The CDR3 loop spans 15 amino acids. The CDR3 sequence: CASSPRDRGNSPLHF. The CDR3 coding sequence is TGTGCCAGCAGCCCTCGGGACAGGGGGAATTCACCCCTCCACTTT.

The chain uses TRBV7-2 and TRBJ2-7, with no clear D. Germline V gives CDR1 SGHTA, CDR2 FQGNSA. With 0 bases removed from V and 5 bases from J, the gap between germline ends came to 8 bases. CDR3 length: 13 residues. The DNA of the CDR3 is TGTGCCAGCAGCTTAGCCAGGCACCACGAGCAGTACTTC. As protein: CASSLARHHEQYF.

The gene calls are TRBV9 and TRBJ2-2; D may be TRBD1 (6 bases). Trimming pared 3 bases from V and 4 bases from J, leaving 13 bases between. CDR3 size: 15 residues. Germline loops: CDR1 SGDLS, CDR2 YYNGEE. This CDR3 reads CASSAGTLATGELFF. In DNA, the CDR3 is TGTGCCAGCAGCGCCGGGACACTGGCCACCGGGGAGCTGTTTTTT.